The T cell receptor beta chain under discussion was sequenced for a study of post-analysis software for immune sequencing data. Overall study: Recorded disease courses covered relapsing-remitting, secondary progressive and progressive-relapsing multiple sclerosis. Some patients had no subtype annotation.

Study-wide results and caveats: The study found significantly lower normalized Chao1 diversity in multiple sclerosis patients than in controls. Five TRBV segments, including TRBV5-6, TRBV5-1 and TRBV20-1, were more frequent in patients than controls.

TCR beta cDNA libraries had unique molecular identifiers. TCRdb processed the PCR reads anew with MiXCR; each CDR3 protein has one entry. The sample has a few hundred thousand distinct CDR3 sequences, roughly 30% seen once. The CDR3 totals 12 residues. Germline V gene lookup returns CDR1 MGHRA and CDR2 YSYEKL. There are a few counts of this clonotype. Antigen unknown. Germline and junction disagree at one end, which may indicate a read error. This receptor was taken from a girl aged 5 to 17 with multiple sclerosis. What was sequenced was blood. J is TRBJ2-5 and V is TRBV4-1, with D uncertain. The CDR3 nucleotides read TGCGCCAACAGCCAACCGAAAGAGACCCAGTACTTC. It yields the protein CANSQPKETQYF.